Given below is one T cell receptor (beta chain) in context. The germline V gene has CDR1 SGDLS and CDR2 YYNGEE. Trimming removed 2 bases from V and 3 bases from J, with 12 bases in between. The CDR3 runs 15 residues. Study processing details: Estimation of nucleated cell counts was performed using reference gene primer amplification. Generated by immunoSEQ multiplex PCR, the TCRdb table keeps only in-frame clones and is missing some. The V and J calls and clone size are taken from that table; D and trimming were inferred from the DNA. The sample includes more than 45,000 clones, 65% to 90% of them seen just once. These data originate in a study of blood T cell repertoires in COVID-19. Study context: Specimens from acute and convalescent COVID-19 originated in the United States, Italy and Spain. Sources were T cells, B-cell-depleted T cells, or PBMCs; the material itself was cDNA or gDNA.

The sample consisted of peripheral blood. The chain is built from TRBV9 and TRBJ2-1; D is uncertain. This TCR came from a man in his 70s with acute or convalescent COVID-19. The CDR3 DNA sequence: TGTGCCAGCAGCGTTAGCACTAACTTCTACAATGAGCAGTTCTTC. Its protein product is CASSVSTNFYNEQFF.